These 21 T cell receptor beta chains share one sample of origin, sequenced in a study of T cell clones after liver transplantation. Sequenced by immunoSEQ multiplex PCR; TCRdb stores in-frame clones only, minus some. The sample holds 55,000 or so clones, 71% seen once. The starting material was CD4+ T cells from blood, obtained before liver transplant. Every receptor here comes from a human donor who received a liver transplant.

There are many counts of this clone. The chain recombines TRBV6-5 with TRBJ2-7, with 7 positions matching TRBD2. This CDR3 comprises 14 residues. The ends lost 6 bases at V and 6 bases at J; junction bases unmatched: 11. Germline V gives CDR1 MNHEY, CDR2 SVGAGI. CDR3 residues: CASRDGRRDREQYF. The CDR3 DNA reads as TGTGCCAGCAGAGACGGGAGGAGAGATCGCGAGCAGTACTTC.

The V gene is TRBV19, the J gene TRBJ2-1, with 8 bases that match TRBD2. Germline-derived CDR1 and CDR2 are LNHDA and SQIVND (reference sequence). The CDR3 runs 13 residues. The J segment lost 2 bases and the V segment lost 9 bases, leaving 3 bases of the junction unmatched. Here the CDR3 DNA reads TGTGCCAGCACTAGCGGAGCCTACAATGAGCAGTTCTTC. This translates into CASTSGAYNEQFF.

This clone was seen a single time. This sequence joins TRBV11-3 and TRBJ2-2; maybe TRBD1 (6 bases). Trimming removed 6 bases at V and 5 bases at J, with 13 bases between. The length of the CDR3 is 14 residues. Germline CDR1 SGHNT, CDR2 YENEEA. The chain's CDR3 is CASRRAGVTGELFF. Written as DNA, the CDR3 is TGTGCCAGCAGAAGGGCAGGGGTGACCGGGGAGCTGTTTTTT.

The chain couples TRBV6-6 to TRBJ2-1, with D perhaps TRBD2 (7 bases). Trimming took off 7 bases at V and 3 bases at J, with 16 bases between the two ends. The CDR3 is 15 amino acids. Germline V gene sequence: CDR1 MNHNY, CDR2 SVGAGI (reference sequence). The CDR3 DNA is TGTGCCAGCATTCAGGGAGGGGGGGACTACAATGAGCAGTTCTTC. This sequence encodes CASIQGGGDYNEQFF.

The V and J genes are TRBV6-6 and TRBJ1-6; a weak D match, TRBD1 (5 bases). CDR1 MNHNY and CDR2 SVGAGI come from the germline V gene (reference sequence). With 2 bases removed from V and 7 bases from J, the gap between germline ends came to 12 bases. The CDR3 length is 15 residues. CDR3 bases: TGTGCCAGCAGTTACGGGACTCCGGGGAATTCACCCCTCCACTTT. This gives the protein CASSYGTPGNSPLHF.

The V and J genes are TRBV5-6 and TRBJ1-5; 7 bases line up with TRBD1. V was pared by 3 bases and J by 0 bases, with 6 bases of the junction left unmatched. The CDR3 runs to 16 residues. Germline loops: CDR1 SGHDT, CDR2 YYEEEE. CDR3 protein: CASSSQGPDSNQPQHF. CDR3 nucleotides: TGTGCCAGCAGCTCACAGGGGCCCGATAGCAATCAGCCCCAGCATTTT.

The chain is built from TRBV28 and TRBJ1-6, with 7 bases identical to TRBD1. V lost 8 bases, J lost 7 bases, and 8 bases stayed unmatched. This CDR3 has 14 amino acids. Looked up from germline, CDR1 is MDHEN and CDR2 is SYDVKM. The CDR3 bases are TGTGCCAGCGGAGCGACAGGGTTCAATTCACCCCTCCACTTT. Translating it yields CASGATGFNSPLHF. Together with reference TRBV28 and TRBJ1-6, the CDR3 gives the full variable domain: DVKVTQSSRYLVKRTGEKVFLECVQDMDHENMFWYRQDPGLGLRLIYFSYDVKMKEKGDIPEGYSVSREKKERFSLILESASTNQTSMYLCASGATGFNSPLHFGNGTRLTVT.

The chain links TRBV2 to TRBJ1-6, with D tentatively TRBD1 (5 bases). Trimming removed 1 base from V and 3 bases from J, with 10 bases in between. Germline values: CDR1 SNHLY, CDR2 FYNNEI. The CDR3 totals 16 residues. CDR3: CASSEEPGYYNSPLHF. The CDR3 coding sequence is TGTGCCAGCAGTGAAGAACCAGGGTACTATAATTCACCCCTCCACTTT.

The chain links TRBV28 to TRBJ1-5; D may be TRBD1 (6 bases). The CDR3 is 13 residues long. The ends were cut back, 7 bases at V and 9 bases at J, with 16 bases in the middle. Germline CDR1 reads MDHEN; CDR2 reads SYDVKM. The CDR3 DNA reads as TGTGCCAGCAACCTACAGGGTCCGGGGCCCCAGCATTTT. As protein: CASNLQGPGPQHF.

This clone came up a few times. The J gene is TRBJ1-1, the V gene TRBV2, with a weak D call TRBD1 (5 bases). Germline values: CDR1 SNHLY, CDR2 FYNNEI. The CDR3 has 14 residues. V lost 4 bases and J lost 4, with 13 bases in between. The DNA of the CDR3 is TGTGCCAGCAGTGTCCTCCAGGGAGGCACTGAAGCTTTCTTT. As protein: CASSVLQGGTEAFF.

V gene TRBV7-9 combines with J gene TRBJ2-2, with TRBD1 matching over 7 bases. Germline V gene sequence: CDR1 SEHNR, CDR2 FQNEAQ (reference sequence). V was pared by 1 base and J by 3 bases, with 2 bases of the junction left unmatched. The CDR3 extends over 15 amino acids. CDR3 residues: CASSLGDSYTGELFF. The CDR3 bases are TGTGCCAGCAGCTTAGGGGACAGTTACACCGGGGAGCTGTTTTTT.

The CDR3 loop reads CASSPPSRDKLAFF. CDR3 bases: TGTGCCAGCAGCCCCCCGAGTCGGGATAAGTTGGCTTTCTTT. V usage is TRBV7-2 and J usage is TRBJ1-1; D is uncertain. Deletions cut 5 bases from V and 11 bases from J, with 21 bases between. Germline V gives CDR1 SGHTA, CDR2 FQGNSA. This CDR3 contains 14 residues. Full variable domain (remainder filled in from reference TRBV7-2 and TRBJ1-1): GAGVSQSPSNKVTEKGKDVELRCDPISGHTALYWYRQSLGQGLEFLIYFQGNSAPDKSGLPSDRFSAERTGGSVSTLTIQRTQQEDSAVYLCASSPPSRDKLAFFGQGTRLTVV.

The chain links TRBV6-1 to TRBJ1-3; TRBD1 matches at 8 bases. The CDR3 has 15 residues. The J segment lost 2 bases and the V segment lost 7 bases, leaving 7 bases of the junction unmatched. CDR1 is MNHNS and CDR2 is SASEGT in the germline V gene. The CDR3 protein is CASTPGQGPGNTIYF. Here the CDR3 DNA reads TGTGCCAGCACCCCCGGACAGGGTCCTGGAAACACCATATATTTT.

The V gene is TRBV5-4, the J gene TRBJ2-1, with 9 bases matching TRBD1. Germline loops: CDR1 SGHNT, CDR2 YYREEE (reference sequence). This CDR3 region has 15 residues. After removal of 4 bases from V and 2 bases from J, the junction contained 4 bases not matched to a gene. The CDR3 bases are TGTGCCAGCAGCCCGGACAGGGGTACCTACAATGAGCAGTTCTTC. This codes for CASSPDRGTYNEQFF.

The V and J genes are TRBV6-6 and TRBJ1-1; unclear D gene. Germline-derived CDR1 and CDR2 are MNHNY and SVGAGI (reference sequence). V lost 2 bases, J lost 5 bases, and 3 bases lay in between. The CDR3 runs 11 residues. CDR3 DNA sequence: TGTGCCAGCAGTTACCTGACTGAAGCTTTCTTT. It is translated as CASSYLTEAFF.

The V and J genes are TRBV6-1 and TRBJ1-1, with a tentative D call TRBD1 (6 bases). Trimming removed 2 bases from V and 4 bases from J, with 17 bases in between. Per germline, CDR1 MNHNS and CDR2 SASEGT. The CDR3 totals 16 residues. CDR3: CASSERKGVWSTEAFF. The CDR3, as DNA: TGTGCCAGCAGTGAACGGAAGGGGGTATGGAGCACTGAAGCTTTCTTT.

In its sample, this clone was seen a few times. The rearrangement uses TRBV7-2 and TRBJ1-1; D unresolved. Germline-derived CDR1 and CDR2 are SGHTA and FQGNSA. Trimming removed 2 bases at V and 1 base at J, with 5 bases between. The CDR3 covers 13 residues. The CDR3 DNA reads TGTGCCAGCAGCTTACAGGAGAACACTGAAGCTTTCTTT. Translation gives CASSLQENTEAFF.

CDR3 sequence reads: CASSLAQRGGDTQYF. Written as DNA, the CDR3 is TGTGCCAGCAGCTTGGCCCAGCGGGGGGGAGATACGCAGTATTTT. V usage is TRBV5-4 and J usage is TRBJ2-3; TRBD2 agrees at 10 bases. With V trimmed by 0 bases and J by 5 bases, 3 bases remained unmatched. Germline assignment: CDR1 SGHNT and CDR2 YYREEE (reference sequence). This CDR3 spans 15 amino acids. The full variable domain, with the rest looked up from reference TRBV5-4 and TRBJ2-3, is ETGVTQSPTHLIKTRGQQVTLRCSSQSGHNTVSWYQQALGQGPQFIFQYYREEENGRGNFPPRFSGLQFPNYSSELNVNALELDDSALYLCASSLAQRGGDTQYFGPGTRLTVL.

This chain links TRBV15 with TRBJ1-1, with D tentatively TRBD1 (5 bases). The CDR3 sequence is 13 residues long. V lost 4 bases and J 6 bases, leaving 12 bases between the germline ends. Per the germline V gene, CDR1 is LNHNV and CDR2 is YYDKDF (reference sequence). CDR3 loop: CATSTRQLSEAFF. In nucleotides, the CDR3 is TGTGCCACCAGCACCCGACAGCTCTCTGAAGCTTTCTTT.

As DNA, the CDR3 is TGTGCCAGCAATCGGGACAGCCAAGAGACCCAGTACTTC. Translation gives CASNRDSQETQYF. V usage is TRBV6-1 and J usage is TRBJ2-5; 7 bases are shared with TRBD1. With V trimmed by 7 bases and J by 1 base, 3 bases remained unmatched. This CDR3 contains 13 residues. In germline, CDR1 is MNHNS, CDR2 SASEGT.

In its sample, this clone was seen once. The chain links TRBV7-9 to TRBJ2-7, with TRBD1 matching 7 bases. The CDR3 covers 12 residues. CDR1 and CDR2 from the germline V gene are SEHNR and FQNEAQ (reference sequence). V shed 4 bases and J 7 bases; nucleotides not matched to a gene: 4. The CDR3 sequence is CASSSARGEQYF. CDR3 sequence (DNA): TGTGCCAGCAGCTCGGCCAGGGGGGAGCAGTACTTC. The entire variable domain, with the rest obtained from reference TRBV7-9 and TRBJ2-7, is as follows: DTGVSQNPRHKITKRGQNVTFRCDPISEHNRLYWYRQTLGQGPEFLTYFQNEAQLEKSRLLSDRFSAERPKGSFSTLEIQRTEQGDSAMYLCASSSARGEQYFGPGTRLTVT.